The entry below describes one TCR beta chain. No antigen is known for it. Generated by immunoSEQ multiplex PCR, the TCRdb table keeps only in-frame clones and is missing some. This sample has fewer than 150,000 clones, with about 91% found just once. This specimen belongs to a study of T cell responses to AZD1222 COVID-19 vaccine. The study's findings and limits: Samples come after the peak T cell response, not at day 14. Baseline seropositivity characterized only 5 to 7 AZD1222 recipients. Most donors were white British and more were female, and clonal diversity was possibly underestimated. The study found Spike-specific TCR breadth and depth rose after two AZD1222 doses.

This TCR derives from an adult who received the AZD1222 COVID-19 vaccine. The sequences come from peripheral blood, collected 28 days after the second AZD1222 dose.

In DNA form, the CDR3 reads TGTGCCAGCAGCCCCTTTATGTCTGCGGGGTTTAATGAAAAACTGTTTTTT. It translates to CASSPFMSAGFNEKLFF. The V and J genes are TRBV4-2 and TRBJ1-4; D not certain. Germline CDR1 and CDR2: LGHNA and YNFKEQ. V lost 4 bases and J 4 bases, leaving 19 bases between the germline ends. The CDR3 has 17 residues.